This TCR beta chain appears in the sequencing data of a study of cytomegalovirus exposure and HLA in healthy donors. About the study: Falling in the Caucasian-associated ancestry cluster were about 82% of 300 to 500 genotyped donors.

A multiplex PCR was run with 60 Vbeta primers and 13 Jbeta primers. Only in-frame clones appear in the TCRdb table, and some are missing; sequencing was by immunoSEQ multiplex PCR. The table lists some 190,000 clones, 65% to 85% of them singletons. A remark on this clone: Its antigen is unidentified.

The CDR3 extends over 14 amino acids. V trimming: 4 bases; J trimming: 8 bases; junction bases outside the gene matches: 5. Germline loops: CDR1 SGHDT, CDR2 YYEEEE. Findings and limits, study-wide: The study labeled 164 TCR beta chains cytomegalovirus-associated. In a later analysis, TCR beta V- and J-gene trimming was associated with a missense DCLRE1C variant. The likely origin of a cluster of highly shared sequence variants was a sequencing artifact.

Source material: PBMCs. J is TRBJ1-4 and V is TRBV5-6; 10 nucleotides match TRBD1. This TCR derives from a boy between 2 and 10 years old in good health and CMV-seronegative. The CDR3 is CASSNDRGLEKLFF. The CDR3 region has the DNA TGTGCCAGCAGCAATGACAGGGGGCTAGAAAAACTGTTTTTT.